The sequence of this T cell receptor beta chain was determined in a study of T-cell reconstitution after alpha-beta-depleted transplantation in children. This clonotype occurred many times. Antigen: not known. Study results and limitations: Where some patients showed high TCRbeta diversity at day 60, it came from recipient T cells and thymic progenitors that had survived. Two months or so post-transplant, alpha-beta T cells reportedly derived from several hundred expanded graft clones.

Unique molecular identifiers were incorporated when the TCRbeta library was constructed. TCRdb ran MiXCR on the PCR reads and lists one entry per CDR3 protein. The sample consists of about 830,000 distinct CDR3 sequences, under 20% of them appearing once. CDR1 and CDR2 (germline): LNHNV, YYDKDF (reference sequence). This CDR3 has 15 residues. V was shortened by 0 bases and J by 8 bases, with 13 bases between the two germline ends. This chain joins TRBV15 and TRBJ1-4, with D maybe TRBD1 (5 bases). The sequencing used PBMCs, mostly from graft donor cells, collected 360 days after TCRalphabeta/CD19-depleted stem cell transplant. The sequence came from a male patient under 18 who had a stem cell transplant for acute lymphoblastic leukemia, so the T cells may come from the graft donor. CDR3 coding DNA: TGTGCCACCAGCAGAGATTTGGGGCCGGCCGAAAAACTGTTTTTT. Amino acid sequence: CATSRDLGPAEKLFF. The full variable domain, rest sourced from reference TRBV15 and TRBJ1-4, is DAMVIQNPRYQVTQFGKPVTLSCSQTLNHNVMYWYQQKSSQAPKLLFHYYDKDFNNEADTPDNFQSRRPNTSFCFLDIRSPGLGDTAMYLCATSRDLGPAEKLFFGSGTQLSVL.